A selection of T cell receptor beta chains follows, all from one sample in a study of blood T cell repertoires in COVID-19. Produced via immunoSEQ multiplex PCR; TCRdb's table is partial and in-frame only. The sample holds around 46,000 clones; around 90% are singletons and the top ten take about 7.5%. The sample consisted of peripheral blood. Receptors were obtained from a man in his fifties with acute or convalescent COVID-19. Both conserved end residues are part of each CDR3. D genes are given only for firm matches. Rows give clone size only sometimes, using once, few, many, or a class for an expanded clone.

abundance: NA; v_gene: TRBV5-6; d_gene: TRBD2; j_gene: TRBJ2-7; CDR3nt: TGTGCCAGCAGGGAGCGGGGTTACTCCTACGAGCAGTACTTC; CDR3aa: CASRERGYSYEQYF
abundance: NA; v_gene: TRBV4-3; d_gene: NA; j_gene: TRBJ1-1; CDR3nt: TGCGCCAGCAGCCCCCACAGATCAGCGAACACTGAAGCTTTCTTT; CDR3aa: CASSPHRSANTEAFF
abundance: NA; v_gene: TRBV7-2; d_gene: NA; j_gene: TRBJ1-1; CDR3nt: TGTGCCAGCAGCCTTGACAGGAACACTGAAGCTTTCTTT; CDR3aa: CASSLDRNTEAFF
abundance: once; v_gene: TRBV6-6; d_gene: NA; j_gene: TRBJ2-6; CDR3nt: TGTGCCAGCAGAGACTCCGCCTCTGGGGCCAACGTCCTGACTTTC; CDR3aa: CASRDSASGANVLTF
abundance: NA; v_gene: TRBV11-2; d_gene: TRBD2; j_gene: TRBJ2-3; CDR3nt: TGTGCCAGCACCTACCTAGCGGGCCCCGGTACGCAGTATTTT; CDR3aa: CASTYLAGPGTQYF
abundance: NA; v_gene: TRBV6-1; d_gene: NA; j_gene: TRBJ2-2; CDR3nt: TGTGCCAGCAGTGAAGGATGGGAGGCCGGGGAGCTGTTTTTT; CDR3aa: CASSEGWEAGELFF
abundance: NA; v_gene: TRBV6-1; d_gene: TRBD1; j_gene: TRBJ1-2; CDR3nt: TGTGCCAGCAGTAAAGTCGCCGGGACAGCAAACCTCTATGGCTACACCTTC; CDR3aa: CASSKVAGTANLYGYTF
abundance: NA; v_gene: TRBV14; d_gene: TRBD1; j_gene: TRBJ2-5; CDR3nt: TGTGCCAGCAGCCCGGACAGGGTCTACGGGTACGAGACCCAGTACTTC; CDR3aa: CASSPDRVYGYETQYF
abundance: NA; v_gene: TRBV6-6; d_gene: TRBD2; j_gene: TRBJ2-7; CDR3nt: TGTGCCAGCAGAACTAGCGGACCGATCTACGAGCAGTACTTC; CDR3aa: CASRTSGPIYEQYF
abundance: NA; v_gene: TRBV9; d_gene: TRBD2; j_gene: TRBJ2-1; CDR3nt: TGTGCCAGCAGCGCGCCGGGACTAGCGGGAGGTAATGAGCAGTTCTTC; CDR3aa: CASSAPGLAGGNEQFF
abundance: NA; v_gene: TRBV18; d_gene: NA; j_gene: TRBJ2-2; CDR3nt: TGTGCCAGCTCACCACGAAGACAGGACACCGGGGAGCTGTTTTTT; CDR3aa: CASSPRRQDTGELFF
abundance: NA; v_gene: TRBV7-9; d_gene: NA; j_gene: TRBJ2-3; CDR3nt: TGTGCCAGCAGCCCGCGGGGTGGTACGCAGTATTTT; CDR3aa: CASSPRGGTQYF
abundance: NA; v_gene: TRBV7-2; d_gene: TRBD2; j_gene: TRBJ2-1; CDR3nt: TGTGCCAGCAGCTACCAGCGGGAGAGGTATGAGCAGTTCTTC; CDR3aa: CASSYQRERYEQFF
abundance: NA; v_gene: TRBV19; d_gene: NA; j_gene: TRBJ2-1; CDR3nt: TGTGCCAGTAGTAACCTGCAGGGCTCCTACAATGAGCAGTTCTTC; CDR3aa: CASSNLQGSYNEQFF
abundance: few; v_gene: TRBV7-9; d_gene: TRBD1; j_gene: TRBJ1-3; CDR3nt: TGTGCCAGCAGCTATACAGGGGGCTCATTTTTCTCTGGAAACACCATATATTTT; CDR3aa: CASSYTGGSFFSGNTIYF
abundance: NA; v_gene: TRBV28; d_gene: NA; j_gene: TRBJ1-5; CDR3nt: TGTGCCAGCAGTTACAGGGTAGGGGCCATCAATCAGCCCCAGCATTTT; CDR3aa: CASSYRVGAINQPQHF
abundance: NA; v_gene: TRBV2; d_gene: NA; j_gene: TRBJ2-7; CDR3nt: TGTGCCAGCCGGGACTCCAGATCCTACGAGCAGTACTTC; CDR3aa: CASRDSRSYEQYF
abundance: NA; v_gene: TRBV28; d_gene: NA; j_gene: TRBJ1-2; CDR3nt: TGTGCCAGCAGTTTAATCGCAGGGAACAGGGAAAATGGCTACACCTTC; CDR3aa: CASSLIAGNRENGYTF
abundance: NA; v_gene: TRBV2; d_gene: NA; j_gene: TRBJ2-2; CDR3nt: TGTGCCAGCACCCGGGCGGGTCCGGGCACCGGGGAGCTGTTTTTT; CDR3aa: CASTRAGPGTGELFF
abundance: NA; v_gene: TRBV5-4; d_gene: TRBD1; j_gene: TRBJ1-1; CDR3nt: TGTGCCAGCAGCTCGGGACAGGGCATGAACACTGAAGCTTTCTTT; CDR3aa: CASSSGQGMNTEAFF
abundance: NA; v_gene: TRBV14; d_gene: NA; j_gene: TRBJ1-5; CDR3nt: TGTGCCAGCAGCCAAGAGGGGAATGGGGCTTTGAAACAGCCCCAGCATTTT; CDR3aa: CASSQEGNGALKQPQHF
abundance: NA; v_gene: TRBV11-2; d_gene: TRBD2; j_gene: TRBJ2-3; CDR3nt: TGTTGCACTAGCGGGGGTCCCTTGAGCACAGATACGCAGTATTTT; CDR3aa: CCTSGGPLSTDTQYF
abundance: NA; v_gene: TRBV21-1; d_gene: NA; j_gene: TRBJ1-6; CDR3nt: TGTGCCAGCAGCATGACTGGACACTATAATTCACCCCTCCACTTT; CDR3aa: CASSMTGHYNSPLHF
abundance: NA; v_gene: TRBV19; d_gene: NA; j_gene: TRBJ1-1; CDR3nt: TGTGCCAGTAGTAGGGAGAAGTGGACTGAAGCTTTCTTT; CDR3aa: CASSREKWTEAFF
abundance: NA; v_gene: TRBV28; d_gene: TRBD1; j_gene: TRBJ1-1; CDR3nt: TGTGCCAGCCGAGGGGGCGTATATACTGAAGCTTTCTTT; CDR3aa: CASRGGVYTEAFF
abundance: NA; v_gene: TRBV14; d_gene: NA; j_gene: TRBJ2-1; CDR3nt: TGTGCCAGCAGCCACCTCCGGGACTTTCACAATGAGCAGTTCTTC; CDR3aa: CASSHLRDFHNEQFF
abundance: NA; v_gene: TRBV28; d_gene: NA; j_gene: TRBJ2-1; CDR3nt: TGTGCCAGCAGTTTAGATTTTAGGTCCCGACAGGGAGGCAATGAGCAGTTCTTC; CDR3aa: CASSLDFRSRQGGNEQFF
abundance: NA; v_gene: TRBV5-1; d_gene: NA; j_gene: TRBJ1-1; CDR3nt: TGCGCCAGCAGCTTCTCGGGGAACTCTGAAGCTTTCTTT; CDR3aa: CASSFSGNSEAFF
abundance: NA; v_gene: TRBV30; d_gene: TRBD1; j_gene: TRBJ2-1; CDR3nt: TGTGCCTGGAGTCTAGGACAGGGGGTTTTTAATGAGCAGTTCTTC; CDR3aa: CAWSLGQGVFNEQFF
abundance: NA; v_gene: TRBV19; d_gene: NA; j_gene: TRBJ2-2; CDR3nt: TGTGCCAGTAGTAGCGGGGGCCCGAACACCGGGGAGCTGTTTTTT; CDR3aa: CASSSGGPNTGELFF
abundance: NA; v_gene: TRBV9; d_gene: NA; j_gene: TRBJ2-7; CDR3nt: TGTGCCAGCAGCGTAGGCTCAGGGCGACCTTTTGGATCCTACGAGCAGTACTTC; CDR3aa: CASSVGSGRPFGSYEQYF